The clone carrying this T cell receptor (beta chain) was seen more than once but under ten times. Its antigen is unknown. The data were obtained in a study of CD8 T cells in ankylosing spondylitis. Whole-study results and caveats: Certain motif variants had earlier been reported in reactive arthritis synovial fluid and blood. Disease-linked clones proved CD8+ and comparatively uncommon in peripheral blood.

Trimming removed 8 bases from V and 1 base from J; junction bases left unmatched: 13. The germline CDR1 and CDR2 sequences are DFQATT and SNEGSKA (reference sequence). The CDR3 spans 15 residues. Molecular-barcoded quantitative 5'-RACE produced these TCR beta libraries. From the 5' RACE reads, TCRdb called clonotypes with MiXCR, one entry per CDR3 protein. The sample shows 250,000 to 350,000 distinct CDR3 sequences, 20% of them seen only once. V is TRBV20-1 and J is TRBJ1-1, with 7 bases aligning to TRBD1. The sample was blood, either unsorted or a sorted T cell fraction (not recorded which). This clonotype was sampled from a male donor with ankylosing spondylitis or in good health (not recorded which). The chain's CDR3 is CSPQVCEGANTEAFF. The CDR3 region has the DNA TGCAGTCCCCAGGTTTGTGAGGGGGCGAACACTGAAGCTTTCTTT.